The 25 T cell receptor beta chains presented below share a single source sample, sequenced in a study of blood T cells in healthy people across ages. Alongside a J-beta primer mix, a sample-barcoded 5' primer served in a second PCR lasting roughly 6 to 12 cycles. TCRdb fed the 5' RACE reads into MiXCR, producing one record per CDR3 protein. The sample contains about 1.7 million distinct CDR3 sequences, 25% to 30% of which appear only once. The specimen sequenced was blood. These receptors all stem from a woman in her 30s in good health.

This chain links TRBV12-3 or TRBV12-4 with TRBJ2-3, with D perhaps assigned TRBD1 or TRBD2 (5 bases each). The CDR3 is 13 amino acids. Trimming took 5 bases from V and 6 from J, leaving 12 bases between them. CDR3 amino acids: CASSQGWGDTQYF. In DNA, the CDR3 is TGTGCCAGCAGTCAAGGGTGGGGGGATACGCAGTATTTT.

The chain carries TRBV2 and TRBJ1-5; D unresolved. Trimming cost V 2 bases and J 0 bases, with 8 bases left between them. CDR1 SNHLY and CDR2 FYNNEI come from the germline V gene. This CDR3 is built from 15 residues. The chain's CDR3 is CASSETRGSNQPQHF. The CDR3 DNA follows: TGTGCCAGCAGTGAAACGCGGGGTAGCAATCAGCCCCAGCATTTT.

As for this clonotype: A much larger clone differs from this one at a single base, so this may be a read error. The chain links TRBV29-1 to TRBJ1-4, with 10 nucleotides matching TRBD1. Germline lookup yields CDR1 SQVTM and CDR2 ANQGSEA. This CDR3 is 12 amino acids long. CDR3 DNA: TGCAGCGTGGGACAGGGGAGGGAAAAACGGTTTTTT. Residues: CSVGQGREKRFF.

The V and J genes are TRBV11-2 and TRBJ1-1; 9 bases agree with TRBD1. The CDR3 loop spans 17 amino acids. J gave up 1 base and V 2 bases, and 8 bases lay outside the gene matches. Germline values: CDR1 SGHAT, CDR2 FQNNGV. CDR3 sequence reads: CASSLSPDRGRNTEAFF. The DNA of the CDR3 is TGTGCCAGCAGCTTAAGTCCCGACAGGGGGAGGAACACTGAAGCTTTCTTT.

This clonotype was seen only a few times. The V and J genes are TRBV10-1 and TRBJ2-5; D unclear. TRBJ2-7 explains the end of the DNA better; the J call may be wrong. This CDR3 has 12 amino acids. Germline V CDR1 and CDR2: WNHNN, SYGVQD (reference sequence). This chain's CDR3 is CASSDGLDEQYF. The DNA of the CDR3 is TGCGCCAGCAGTGATGGGCTTGACGAGCAGTACTTC.

This clonotype was picked up one time. J is TRBJ1-5 and V is TRBV30, with 9 bases aligning to TRBD1. There are 14 residues in the CDR3. The V gene end was trimmed by 3 bases and the J gene end by 6 bases; junction bases not matched to a gene: 6. Germline-derived CDR1 and CDR2 are GTSNPN and SVGIG (reference sequence). DNA of the CDR3: TGTGCCTGGAGGCCGGGACAGGGATCTCAGCCCCAGCATTTT. It yields the protein CAWRPGQGSQPQHF.

This clonotype was counted only a few times. J is TRBJ1-1 and V is TRBV20-1; TRBD1 matches 7 bases. CDR1 is DFQATT, CDR2 SNEGSKA, per germline (reference sequence). Trimming at V came to 2 bases and at J to 8 bases, leaving 5 bases not matched to a gene. The CDR3 contains 12 residues. The CDR3 DNA follows: TGCAGTGCTAGATCGACAGGGCCCGAAGCTTTCTTT. Protein: CSARSTGPEAFF.

This clonotype has more than one count but fewer than ten. J is TRBJ1-2 and V is TRBV7-9; unclear D gene. The V gene lost 1 base and the J gene lost 7 bases, with 16 bases spanning the gap. CDR1 is SEHNR, CDR2 FQNEAQ, per germline (reference sequence). This CDR3 spans 15 amino acids. The CDR3 reads CASSLVRDPGAGYTF. The CDR3 DNA reads as TGTGCCAGCAGCTTAGTGAGGGATCCCGGTGCTGGCTACACCTTC.

This clonotype was counted many times. The CDR3 DNA reads TGCAGTGCTATCCACATGTCTAACTATGGCTACACCTTC. The encoded protein is CSAIHMSNYGYTF. The gene calls are TRBV20-1 and TRBJ1-2; no definite D call. The V gene lost 4 bases and the J gene lost 0 bases, with 9 bases spanning the gap. The CDR3 runs 13 residues. CDR1 DFQATT and CDR2 SNEGSKA come from the germline V gene (reference sequence).

The CDR3, as DNA: TGTGCCAGCAGCTTGGCCGGTTATCAGGGGACCCAGTACTTC. Translating it yields CASSLAGYQGTQYF. The chain joins TRBV5-4 to TRBJ2-5, with D maybe TRBD1 (5 bases). Germline V lookup: CDR1 SGHNT, CDR2 YYREEE (reference sequence). With 0 bases removed from V and 7 bases from J, the gap between germline ends came to 13 bases. The CDR3 loop spans 14 amino acids. Based on the CDR3 plus reference TRBV5-4 and TRBJ2-5, the full variable domain is ETGVTQSPTHLIKTRGQQVTLRCSSQSGHNTVSWYQQALGQGPQFIFQYYREEENGRGNFPPRFSGLQFPNYSSELNVNALELDDSALYLCASSLAGYQGTQYFGPGTRLLVL.

The CDR3 nucleotides are TGTGCCAGCAACCAACAGGGAACATTTGAAAAACTGTTTTTT. It translates to CASNQQGTFEKLFF. This chain links TRBV12-3 or TRBV12-4 with TRBJ1-4, with D perhaps TRBD1 (6 bases). The V gene lost 7 bases and the J gene lost 7 bases, with 16 bases spanning the gap. The CDR3 spans 14 residues.

A single count supports this clonotype. The V and J genes are TRBV6-2 or TRBV6-3 and TRBJ2-5; no reliable D call. The last part of the DNA fits TRBJ2-7 better; the J call may be wrong. From germline, CDR1 is MNHEY and CDR2 SVGEGT. This CDR3 region has 15 residues. The CDR3 DNA reads as TGTGCCAGCAGTTACGGTTTTGGAGTTAATTACGAGCAGTACTTC. This codes for CASSYGFGVNYEQYF.

The chain employs TRBV5-1 and TRBJ2-1, with a weak D call TRBD2 (6 bases). The CDR3 runs to 16 residues. Trimming left V 4 bases short and J 9 bases short, with 23 bases between. Germline V CDR1 and CDR2: SGHRS, YFSETQ. The CDR3 spells CASSPRLGLQYGEQFF. The CDR3 DNA follows: TGCGCCAGCAGCCCGAGACTAGGTTTACAGTACGGTGAGCAGTTCTTC.

This clonotype came up a few times. This sequence joins TRBV7-9 and TRBJ2-1; no clear D. The CDR3 runs to 11 residues. Germline values: CDR1 SEHNR, CDR2 FQNEAQ (reference sequence). Trimming shortened V by 4 bases and J by 12 bases, and 10 bases separated the two germline ends. The CDR3 here is CASSSPVGQFF. In DNA, the CDR3 is TGTGCCAGCAGCTCCCCTGTCGGGCAGTTCTTC.

This clonotype was picked up many times. The chain employs TRBV6-4 and TRBJ2-1, with 8 bases that match TRBD2. The CDR3 length is 15 residues. CDR1 and CDR2 from the germline V gene are MRHNA and SNTAGT. V was clipped by 3 bases and J by 4 bases; unmatched bases: 5. CDR3 sequence (DNA): TGTGCCAGCAGTGAGGCGGGGGGAAATTACAATGAGCAGTTCTTC. Its translation is CASSEAGGNYNEQFF.

This clonotype was counted only a few times. The gene calls are TRBV7-2 and TRBJ2-1, with D perhaps matching TRBD2 (6 bases). Germline values: CDR1 SGHTA, CDR2 FQGNSA. There are 14 residues in the CDR3. Between the trimmed V and J ends, which lost 6 bases and 4 bases, there was a span of 13 bases. CDR3: CASREGETYNEQFF. CDR3 DNA: TGTGCCAGCAGGGAGGGAGAGACATACAATGAGCAGTTCTTC.

The rearrangement links TRBV29-1 to TRBJ2-5, with D tentatively TRBD1 (5 bases). The V and J ends lost 6 bases and 3 bases respectively, with 14 bases between them. The CDR3 length is 13 residues. In germline, CDR1 is SQVTM, CDR2 ANQGSEA. CDR3 coding DNA: TGCAGCGTCGGCGGACACCCTGAAGAGACCCAGTACTTC. Translation gives CSVGGHPEETQYF.

The chain joins TRBV7-9 to TRBJ1-4; D may be TRBD1 (6 bases). Deletions cut 5 bases from V and 7 bases from J, with 14 bases between. The CDR3 totals 14 residues. Germline CDR1 is SEHNR and CDR2 is FQNEAQ (reference sequence). The CDR3 here is CASSREGVREKLFF. CDR3 coding DNA: TGTGCCAGCAGCCGCGAGGGGGTCCGTGAAAAACTGTTTTTT.

The sample holds a few counts of this clonotype. This chain links TRBV12-3 or TRBV12-4 with TRBJ1-1, with TRBD1 as a possible D gene (5 bases). This CDR3 region has 14 residues. V lost 5 bases and J 5 bases, leaving 15 bases between the germline ends. This chain's CDR3 is CASSALGGWTEAFF. The DNA for the CDR3 is TGTGCCAGCAGTGCCTTGGGGGGATGGACTGAAGCTTTCTTT.

This clonotype was seen at least ten times. The rearrangement uses TRBV7-9 and TRBJ2-6, with unresolved D. The V end lost 0 bases, the J end lost 3 bases, and 6 bases lay between the germline ends. Germline V lookup: CDR1 SEHNR, CDR2 FQNEAQ (reference sequence). The CDR3 consists of 15 residues. As DNA, the CDR3 is TGTGCCAGCAGCTTAGCGCGAGGTGGGGCCAACGTCCTGACTTTC. Its translation is CASSLARGGANVLTF.

This chain links TRBV7-9 with TRBJ1-2, with 8 bases aligning to TRBD1. CDR1 is SEHNR, CDR2 FQNEAQ, per germline (reference sequence). The J segment lost 4 bases and the V segment lost 1 base, leaving 5 bases of the junction unmatched. The CDR3 spans 15 residues. CDR3 in amino acids: CASSLGDRILYGYTF. CDR3 nucleotide sequence: TGTGCCAGCAGCTTAGGGGACAGGATACTCTATGGCTACACCTTC. Supplemented by reference TRBV7-9 and TRBJ1-2, the full variable domain reads DTGVSQNPRHKITKRGQNVTFRCDPISEHNRLYWYRQTLGQGPEFLTYFQNEAQLEKSRLLSDRFSAERPKGSFSTLEIQRTEQGDSAMYLCASSLGDRILYGYTFGSGTRLTVV.

This clonotype appeared many times. This chain uses TRBV27 with TRBJ2-7; D may be TRBD1 (6 bases). The CDR3 covers 13 residues. Trimming stripped 4 bases from V and 5 bases from J, with 12 bases between. Germline CDR1 reads MNHEY; CDR2 reads SMNVEV (reference sequence). The CDR3 loop reads CASSWGRGNEQYF. CDR3 in DNA: TGTGCCAGCAGTTGGGGCAGGGGTAACGAGCAGTACTTC.

This clonotype was detected a few times. A much bigger clone sits one base away, suggesting this may be a read error. The V gene is TRBV20-1, the J gene TRBJ2-7; possibly TRBD2 for D (6 bases). The CDR3 runs 13 residues. V dropped 2 bases and J dropped 7 bases, with 15 bases sitting between them. Per the germline V gene, CDR1 is DFQATT and CDR2 is SNEGSKA (reference sequence). The CDR3 nucleotides read TGCAGTGCTAGACCGGGACTTTACAATGAGCAGTACTTC. Amino acids: CSARPGLYNEQYF.

This clonotype was seen at least ten times. The chain links TRBV9 to TRBJ2-5, with D tentatively TRBD1 (6 bases). The CDR3 length is 16 residues. The germline gives CDR1 SGDLS, CDR2 YYNGEE. Trimming cost V 0 bases and J 7 bases, with 19 bases left between them. In DNA, the CDR3 is TGTGCCAGCAGCGTAGCTCTGGGGGCCAACGGCGGGACCCAGTACTTC. Translating gives CASSVALGANGGTQYF.

This clonotype came up a few times. This chain links TRBV12-3 or TRBV12-4 with TRBJ2-1; 8 nucleotides align to TRBD2. V lost 6 bases and J lost 5; bases outside the gene matches: 21. CDR3 length equals 19 residues. The CDR3 region is CASSSALWSSGSAHNEQFF. The DNA of the CDR3 is TGTGCCAGCAGCTCCGCCCTTTGGAGCAGCGGGAGCGCTCACAATGAGCAGTTCTTC.